The sequence of this TCR beta chain was determined in a study of T cells in Graves' hyperthyroidism and ophthalmopathy. Whole-study findings and limits: Through a model of 13 V-J features, ophthalmopathy was separated from stable hyperthyroidism.

The CDR3 is 14 residues long. Looked up from germline, CDR1 is MNHEY and CDR2 is SVGEGT. V dropped 7 bases and J dropped 0; count of bases not matched to a gene: 6. Graves' hyperthyroidism qualified as stable when ophthalmopathy did not progress within 18 months. Fresh peripheral blood, 7.5 to 10 ml of it, supplied the PBMCs. The investigators amplified TCR beta CDR3 regions from RNA transcripts. RT-PCR in the first round (using the HTBI primer set) targeted the TCR CDR3. Via MiXCR, TCRdb re-called the multiplex PCR reads, giving one row per CDR3 protein. This table has hundreds of thousands of distinct CDR3 sequences, approximately 14% appearing once. Ten or more counts support this clonotype. What it binds is not known.

The chain couples TRBV6-2 or TRBV6-3 to TRBJ2-7; 7 positions agree with TRBD1. The TCR comes from a woman between 18 and 30 years old with Graves' hyperthyroidism. The sequencing input was blood. The CDR3 loop is CASTRTGASYEQYF. DNA for the CDR3: TGTGCCAGCACCCGAACAGGGGCCTCCTACGAGCAGTACTTC.